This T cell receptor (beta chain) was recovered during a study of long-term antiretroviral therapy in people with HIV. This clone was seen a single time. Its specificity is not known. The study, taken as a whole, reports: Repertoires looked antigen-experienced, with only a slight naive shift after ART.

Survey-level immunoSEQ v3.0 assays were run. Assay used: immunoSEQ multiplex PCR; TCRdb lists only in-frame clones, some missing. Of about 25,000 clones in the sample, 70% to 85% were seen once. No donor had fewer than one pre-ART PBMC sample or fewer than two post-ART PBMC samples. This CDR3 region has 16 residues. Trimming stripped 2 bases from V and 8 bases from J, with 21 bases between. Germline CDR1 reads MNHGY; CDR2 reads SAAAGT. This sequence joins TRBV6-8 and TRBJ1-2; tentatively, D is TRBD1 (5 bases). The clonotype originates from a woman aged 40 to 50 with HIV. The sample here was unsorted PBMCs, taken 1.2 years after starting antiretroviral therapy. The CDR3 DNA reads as TGTGCCAGCAGTTACACCCGCCGCAGCAGGGTGGAGGGCTACACCTTC. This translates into CASSYTRRSRVEGYTF.